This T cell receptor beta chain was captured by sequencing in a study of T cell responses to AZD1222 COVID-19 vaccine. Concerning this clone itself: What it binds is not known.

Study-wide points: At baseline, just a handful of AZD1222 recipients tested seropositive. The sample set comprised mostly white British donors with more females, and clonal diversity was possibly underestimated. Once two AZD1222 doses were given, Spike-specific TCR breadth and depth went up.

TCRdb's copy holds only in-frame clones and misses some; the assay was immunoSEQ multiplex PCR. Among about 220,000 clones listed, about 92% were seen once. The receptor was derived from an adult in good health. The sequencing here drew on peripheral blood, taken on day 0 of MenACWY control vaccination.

In DNA form, the CDR3 reads TGTGCCAGCAGTAGGGACGGACTAACTAACTATGGCTACACCTTC. It yields the protein CASSRDGLTNYGYTF. The chain couples TRBV6-5 to TRBJ1-2, with a tentative D call TRBD1 (5 bases). The length of the CDR3 is 15 residues. Germline V gene sequence: CDR1 MNHEY, CDR2 SVGAGI. V lost 5 bases, J lost 0 bases, and 13 bases lay in between.